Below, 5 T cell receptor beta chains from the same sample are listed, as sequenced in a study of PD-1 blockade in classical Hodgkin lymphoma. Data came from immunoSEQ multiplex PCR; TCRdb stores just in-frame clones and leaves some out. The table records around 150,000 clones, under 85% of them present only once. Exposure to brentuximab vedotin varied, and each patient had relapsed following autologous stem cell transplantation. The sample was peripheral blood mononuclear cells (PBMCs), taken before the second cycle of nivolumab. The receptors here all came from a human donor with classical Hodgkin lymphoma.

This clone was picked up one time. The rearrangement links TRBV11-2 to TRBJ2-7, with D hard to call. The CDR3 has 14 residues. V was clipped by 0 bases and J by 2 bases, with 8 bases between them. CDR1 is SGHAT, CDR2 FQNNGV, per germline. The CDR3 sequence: CASSLEAETYEQYF. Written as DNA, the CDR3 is TGTGCCAGCAGCTTAGAGGCAGAGACCTACGAGCAGTACTTC.

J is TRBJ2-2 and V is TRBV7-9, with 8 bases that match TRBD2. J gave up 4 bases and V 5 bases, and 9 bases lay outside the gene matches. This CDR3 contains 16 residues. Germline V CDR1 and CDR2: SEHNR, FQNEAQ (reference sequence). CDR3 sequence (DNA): TGTGCCAGCAGCCCCGTCCTGAGCGGGGGCACCGGGGAGCTGTTTTTT. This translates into CASSPVLSGGTGELFF. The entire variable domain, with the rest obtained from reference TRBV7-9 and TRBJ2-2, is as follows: DTGVSQNPRHKITKRGQNVTFRCDPISEHNRLYWYRQTLGQGPEFLTYFQNEAQLEKSRLLSDRFSAERPKGSFSTLEIQRTEQGDSAMYLCASSPVLSGGTGELFFGEGSRLTVL.

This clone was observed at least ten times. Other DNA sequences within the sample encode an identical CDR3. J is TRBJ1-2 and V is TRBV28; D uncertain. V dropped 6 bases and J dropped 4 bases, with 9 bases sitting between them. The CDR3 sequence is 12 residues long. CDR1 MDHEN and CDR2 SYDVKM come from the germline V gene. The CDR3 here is CASSPGSYGYTF. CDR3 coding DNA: TGTGCCAGCAGCCCGGGGAGCTATGGCTACACCTTC.

The CDR3 sequence: CASSLHTDTQYF. CDR3 in DNA: TGTGCCAGCAGTTTACACACAGATACGCAGTATTTT. J is TRBJ2-3 and V is TRBV6-6; D remains ambiguous. V lost 4 bases and J lost 2, with 4 bases in between. Germline CDR1 reads MNHNY; CDR2 reads SVGAGI (reference sequence). This CDR3 is built from 12 residues.

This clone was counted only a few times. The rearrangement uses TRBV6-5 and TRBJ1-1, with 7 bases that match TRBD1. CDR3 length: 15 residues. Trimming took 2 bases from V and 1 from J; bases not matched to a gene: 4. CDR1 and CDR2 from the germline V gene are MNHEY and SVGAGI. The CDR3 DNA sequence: TGTGCCAGCAGTTACAAGGGACAGCGGAACACTGAAGCTTTCTTT. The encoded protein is CASSYKGQRNTEAFF.